This is a list of T cell receptor beta chains from one sample in a study of cytomegalovirus exposure and HLA in healthy donors. Assay: immunoSEQ multiplex PCR; the TCRdb copy retains only in-frame clones and omits some. The sample includes some 170,000 clones, roughly 77% of them seen just once. The sample comprised PBMCs. The receptors shown here come from a woman aged 18 to 35 in good health and CMV-seronegative. Both conserved end residues are part of each CDR3. A D gene is named only where the DNA matches it firmly. Expanded clones are given a class, and other clones once, few, many or no size at all.

V	size	J	D	CDR3	DNA
TRBV7-8	NA	TRBJ1-3	TRBD1	CASSLATGTAEPNTIYF	TGTGCCAGCAGCTTAGCGACGGGGACAGCAGAACCAAACACCATATATTTT
TRBV2	NA	TRBJ2-4	NA	CASSPPGWAWDIQYF	TGTGCCAGCAGTCCACCGGGGTGGGCATGGGACATTCAGTACTTC
TRBV7-2	few	TRBJ2-1	NA	CASSLVATSYNEQFF	TGTGCCAGCAGCTTAGTTGCTACCTCCTACAATGAGCAGTTCTTC
TRBV19	few	TRBJ1-1	TRBD1	CASSRTGGNTEAFF	TGTGCCAGTAGTAGAACAGGGGGGAACACTGAAGCTTTCTTT
TRBV6-1	NA	TRBJ1-1	NA	CASNFGPRGTEAFF	TGTGCCAGCAATTTCGGCCCCCGAGGGACTGAAGCTTTCTTT
TRBV5-5	NA	TRBJ2-5	NA	CASSFRGVETQYF	TGTGCCAGCAGCTTCAGGGGGGTAGAGACCCAGTACTTC
TRBV18	NA	TRBJ2-2	NA	CASSRGRSGTGELFF	TGTGCCAGCTCAAGGGGCAGGTCCGGCACCGGGGAGCTGTTTTTT
TRBV7-9	once	TRBJ2-7	TRBD1	CSSSLDRGEQYF	TGTTCCAGCAGCTTAGACAGGGGTGAGCAGTACTTC
TRBV15	NA	TRBJ1-1	TRBD1	CATSRAGGNTEAFF	TGTGCCACCAGCAGGGCAGGGGGGAACACTGAAGCTTTCTTT
TRBV14	few	TRBJ2-7	TRBD1	CASSPQGQGAYEQYF	TGTGCCAGCAGCCCCCAGGGACAGGGGGCTTACGAGCAGTACTTC
TRBV7-6	NA	TRBJ2-5	NA	CASSLGMGVATQYF	TGTGCCAGCAGCTTAGGAATGGGAGTAGCGACCCAGTACTTC
TRBV6-5	NA	TRBJ2-6	NA	CASSLGLGGANVLTF	TGTGCCAGCAGTCTCGGCCTAGGAGGGGCCAACGTCCTGACTTTC
TRBV27	NA	TRBJ2-5	NA	CASSLRGKETQYF	TGTGCCAGCAGTTTAAGGGGAAAGGAGACCCAGTACTTC
TRBV29-1	NA	TRBJ2-5	TRBD1	CSGQGAVFATQYF	TGCAGCGGACAGGGGGCGGTTTTTGCGACCCAGTACTTC
TRBV7-9	once	TRBJ2-1	TRBD2	CASSLSPAGLYEQFF	TGTGCCAGCAGCTTATCCCCAGCGGGACTTTATGAGCAGTTCTTC
TRBV19	few	TRBJ2-1	NA	CASSIGFSSYNEQFF	TGTGCCAGTAGTATAGGATTTAGCTCCTACAATGAGCAGTTCTTC
TRBV10-3	NA	TRBJ2-1	NA	CAIQGPDLRQGQFF	TGTGCCATCCAGGGCCCCGATTTACGCCAGGGACAGTTCTTC
TRBV19	NA	TRBJ1-5	NA	CASRELTGFQHF	TGTGCCAGCCGCGAGTTGACAGGATTCCAGCATTTT
TRBV4-2	once	TRBJ2-4	TRBD2	CASSQDGGGQYF	TGTGCCAGCAGCCAAGATGGCGGGGGGCAGTACTTC
TRBV9	NA	TRBJ2-3	NA	CASSAAGGGGSTDTQYF	TGTGCCAGCAGCGCCGCTGGAGGGGGGGGGAGCACAGATACGCAGTATTTT
TRBV2	NA	TRBJ2-7	TRBD1	CASSVYGRGPYEQYF	TGTGCCAGCAGTGTGTATGGCAGGGGGCCCTACGAGCAGTACTTC
TRBV7-2	NA	TRBJ2-1	NA	CASSFRDSSYNEQFF	TGTGCCAGCAGCTTCCGGGACTCCTCCTACAATGAGCAGTTCTTC
TRBV6-7	NA	TRBJ2-7	NA	CASSYPLPSAGSYEQYF	TGTGCCAGCAGTTACCCCCTACCGAGCGCGGGCTCCTACGAGCAGTACTTC
TRBV7-9	NA	TRBJ2-2	NA	CASSLAQPDSGELFF	TGTGCCAGCAGCTTAGCACAACCAGACAGTGGGGAGCTGTTTTTT
TRBV27	NA	TRBJ1-6	TRBD1	CASSWDRGDSYNSPLHF	TGTGCCAGCAGTTGGGACAGGGGCGACTCCTATAATTCACCCCTCCACTTT
TRBV11-2	NA	TRBJ1-4	NA	CASSMGLRNEKLFF	TGTGCCAGCAGCATGGGACTGCGGAATGAAAAACTGTTTTTT
TRBV14	NA	TRBJ1-2	NA	CASSQAGLGYTF	TGTGCCAGCAGCCAAGCAGGGTTGGGCTACACCTTC
TRBV4-1	NA	TRBJ1-1	NA	CASSQPSRVNTEAFF	TGCGCCAGCAGCCAACCTTCCAGGGTGAACACTGAAGCTTTCTTT
TRBV5-1	NA	TRBJ2-3	TRBD1	CASTPPRQGVTDTQYF	TGCGCCAGCACCCCTCCCAGACAGGGGGTTACAGATACGCAGTATTTT
TRBV2	NA	TRBJ2-3	NA	CASSARHAPDTQYF	TGTGCCAGCAGTGCCAGGCATGCTCCAGATACGCAGTATTTT
TRBV28	NA	TRBJ1-1	TRBD1	CASIPLPIWDSSTEAFF	TGTGCCAGCATCCCCCTTCCAATCTGGGACAGCAGCACTGAAGCTTTCTTT
TRBV28	NA	TRBJ1-5	TRBD1	CASSFDGTGRPQHF	TGTGCCAGCAGTTTTGACGGGACAGGGAGGCCCCAGCATTTT
TRBV2	NA	TRBJ1-3	TRBD1	CATPRGPDRGGNTIYF	TGTGCCACTCCACGAGGGCCGGACAGGGGTGGAAACACCATATATTTT
TRBV10-1	NA	TRBJ2-1	TRBD1	CASSASPGQGFGNEQFF	TGCGCCAGCAGCGCCAGTCCGGGACAGGGGTTTGGGAATGAGCAGTTCTTC
TRBV6-6	NA	TRBJ2-5	TRBD2	CASNNRAGGPQETQYF	TGTGCCAGCAACAACCGAGCGGGAGGTCCCCAAGAGACCCAGTACTTC
TRBV2	few	TRBJ1-5	NA	CASSDGGGSNQPQHF	TGTGCCAGCAGTGACGGGGGTGGTAGCAATCAGCCCCAGCATTTT
TRBV11-2	NA	TRBJ1-3	NA	CASSLDGSSGNTIYF	TGTGCCAGCAGCTTAGATGGTAGCTCTGGAAACACCATATATTTT
TRBV27	NA	TRBJ2-7	TRBD2	CASSSLDHREGRYEQYF	TGTGCCAGCAGTTCGTTAGATCACCGGGAGGGCCGCTACGAGCAGTACTTC
TRBV7-3	few	TRBJ2-1	TRBD2	CASSRLAGGSDNEQFF	TGTGCCAGCAGCCGACTAGCGGGAGGGTCTGACAATGAGCAGTTCTTC